These 15 T cell receptor beta chains were sequenced from one sample in a study of blood T cell repertoires in COVID-19. TCRdb's table, derived via immunoSEQ multiplex PCR, lists solely in-frame clones and lacks some. This sample has about 88,000 clones, with more than 75% found just once. The sample comprised peripheral blood. These receptors were collected from a woman in her 70s with acute or convalescent COVID-19.

The chain couples TRBV6-2 or TRBV6-3 to TRBJ2-5; the match to TRBD2 covers 11 bases. Germline assignment: CDR1 MNHEY and CDR2 SVGEGT. This CDR3 is 23 amino acids long. V was pared by 6 bases and J by 3 bases, with 30 bases of the junction left unmatched. CDR3 sequence: CASSRKIVTGLAGFLPGEETQYF. For the CDR3, the DNA is TGTGCCAGCAGCCGTAAAATAGTTACAGGACTAGCGGGTTTTCTTCCTGGGGAAGAGACCCAGTACTTC.

This chain connects TRBV29-1 to TRBJ2-5; 7 positions match TRBD2. The CDR3 contains 16 residues. Germline V lookup: CDR1 SQVTM, CDR2 ANQGSEA. The V segment lost 0 bases and the J segment 1 base; nucleotides outside the gene matches: 8. The CDR3 is CSVEEAGETSQETQYF. CDR3 DNA sequence: TGCAGCGTTGAAGAGGCGGGGGAAACCTCCCAAGAGACCCAGTACTTC.

The chain links TRBV30 to TRBJ2-7; 11 positions agree with TRBD2. Germline V gene sequence: CDR1 GTSNPN, CDR2 SVGIG (reference sequence). J was trimmed by 5 bases and V by 5 bases; bases with no gene match: 5. The CDR3 length is 13 residues. CDR3 coding DNA: TGTGCCTGGGCACTAGCGGGAGTCCACGAGCAGTACGTC. It is translated as CAWALAGVHEQYV.

This chain uses TRBV7-7 with TRBJ2-1; 9 bases are a match to TRBD1. V was clipped by 3 bases and J by 7 bases; unmatched bases: 10. This CDR3 has 16 amino acids. The V gene's germline CDR1 is SSHAT and CDR2 FNYEAQ (reference sequence). CDR3 in DNA: TGTGCCAGCAGCTTGGGCACAGGGGGCGGTGGGAATGAGCAGTTCTTC. Residues: CASSLGTGGGGNEQFF.

This chain links TRBV28 with TRBJ1-2, with 9 positions matching TRBD1. Germline V gene lookup returns CDR1 MDHEN and CDR2 SYDVKM. Trimming cost V 6 bases and J 8 bases; bases outside gene matches: 7. This CDR3 has 13 residues. The chain's CDR3 is CASRTGQGSGYTF. CDR3 sequence (DNA): TGTGCCAGCAGAACGGGACAGGGTTCGGGCTACACCTTC.

The chain has TRBV11-2 and TRBJ1-4, with 9 bases matching TRBD1. There are 16 residues in the CDR3. The V gene end was trimmed by 2 bases and the J gene end by 5 bases; junction bases not matched to a gene: 6. Germline-derived CDR1 and CDR2 are SGHAT and FQNNGV. CDR3 DNA sequence: TGTGCCAGCAGCTTAATGGGGACAGGGATAAATGAAAAACTGTTTTTT. This encodes CASSLMGTGINEKLFF. Full variable domain (missing parts from reference TRBV11-2 and TRBJ1-4): EAGVAQSPRYKIIEKRQSVAFWCNPISGHATLYWYQQILGQGPKLLIQFQNNGVVDDSQLPKDRFSAERLKGVDSTLKIQPAKLEDSAVYLCASSLMGTGINEKLFFGSGTQLSVL.

V is TRBV11-2 and J is TRBJ2-1, with D tentatively TRBD2 (6 bases). Germline V lookup: CDR1 SGHAT, CDR2 FQNNGV. V lost 1 base and J lost 14, with 15 bases in between. CDR3 length equals 13 residues. The CDR3 is CASSLGGFGGEFF. DNA of the CDR3: TGTGCCAGCAGCTTAGGGGGCTTCGGAGGGGAGTTCTTC.

The chain employs TRBV27 and TRBJ2-2; TRBD1 matches 7 bases. This CDR3 has 16 amino acids. V was pared by 1 base and J by 1 base, with 3 bases of the junction left unmatched. CDR1 is MNHEY and CDR2 is SMNVEV in the germline V gene (reference sequence). CDR3 region: CASSLLTGRNTGELFF. The CDR3 nucleotides read TGTGCCAGCAGTTTATTGACAGGGCGGAACACCGGGGAGCTGTTTTTT.

This rearrangement joins TRBV10-2 to TRBJ1-1; D not certain. The germline gives CDR1 WSHSY, CDR2 SAAADI. CDR3 length: 13 residues. V lost 8 bases and J lost 1, with 11 bases in between. DNA of the CDR3: TGCGCCAGCGGAGGGCGACAGAACACTGAAGCTTTCTTT. Translation gives CASGGRQNTEAFF.

V usage is TRBV4-2 and J usage is TRBJ2-2; D ambiguous. Germline V gene sequence: CDR1 LGHNA, CDR2 YNFKEQ. The V end was cut by 0 bases, the J end by 0 bases, with 17 bases between. The CDR3 is 19 residues long. The CDR3 here is CASSQEETVGSSNTGELFF. CDR3 DNA: TGTGCCAGCAGCCAAGAGGAGACCGTCGGATCCTCGAACACCGGGGAGCTGTTTTTT.

V usage is TRBV5-6 and J usage is TRBJ1-2; TRBD1 might be the D (5 bases). The V end was cut by 4 bases, the J end by 5 bases, with 12 bases between. Germline V lookup: CDR1 SGHDT, CDR2 YYEEEE. The CDR3 loop spans 13 amino acids. The CDR3 region has the DNA TGTGCCAGCAGCCGAGCGGGGACTTATGGCTACACCTTC. The encoded protein is CASSRAGTYGYTF.

V usage is TRBV7-2 and J usage is TRBJ2-3, with 10 bases that match TRBD1. This CDR3 contains 16 residues. Trimming cost V 5 bases and J 4 bases; bases outside gene matches: 9. The germline V gene has CDR1 SGHTA and CDR2 FQGNSA. The DNA for the CDR3 is TGTGCCAGCAGCCCGAGGAGGACAGGGGGATCAGATACGCAGTATTTT. Its translation: CASSPRRTGGSDTQYF.

There are a few counts of this clone. The chain has TRBV5-4 and TRBJ1-2, with D perhaps TRBD1 (5 bases). This CDR3 region has 13 residues. The germline V gene encodes CDR1 SGHNT and CDR2 YYREEE (reference sequence). The V end was cut by 4 bases, the J end by 8 bases, with 15 bases between. DNA for the CDR3: TGTGCCAGCAGCCAAGCAGGGCTGAGGGGCTACACCTTC. Its translation: CASSQAGLRGYTF.

This chain joins TRBV3-1 (or the pseudogene TRBV3-2) and TRBJ1-4; D ambiguous. The CDR3 runs to 17 residues. The V gene's germline CDR1 is LGHDT and CDR2 YNNKEL (reference sequence). The V end lost 2 bases, the J end lost 5 bases, and 18 bases lay between the germline ends. The CDR3 coding sequence is TGTGCCAGCAGCCAATTCTTGCTGGAGGGAGTGAATGAAAAACTGTTTTTT. The encoded protein is CASSQFLLEGVNEKLFF.

This sequence joins TRBV7-9 and TRBJ1-1, with TRBD1 matching 9 bases. Germline V gene lookup returns CDR1 SEHNR and CDR2 FQNEAQ (reference sequence). The CDR3 consists of 13 residues. V lost 10 bases to trimming and J lost 5 bases; unmatched junction nucleotides: 8. DNA for the CDR3: TGTGCCACCGGCCGGGGACAGGGAACTGAAGCTTTCTTT. Translated: CATGRGQGTEAFF.